This T cell receptor (beta chain) appears in the sequencing data of a study of cytomegalovirus exposure and HLA in healthy donors. General study findings and limits: Later work found most CMV-associated TCR beta chains apparently HLA-restricted. The authors listed some 150 TCR beta chains as cytomegalovirus-associated. About 87% or about 30% of the time was how often most TCR beta V segments were productive, according to an earlier analysis. A later analysis linked a missense DCLRE1C variant to TCR beta V- and J-gene trimming.

PCR involved 60 Vbeta and 13 Jbeta primers. The assay was immunoSEQ multiplex PCR, and TCRdb's table has in-frame clones only and misses some. There are around 160,000 clones in the sample; 65% to 85% occur only once, and 6.5% to 8% lies in the top ten. As regards this clone: The target antigen is unknown.

Germline CDR1 is SEHNR and CDR2 is FQNEAQ (reference sequence). This CDR3 spans 15 amino acids. Losses at the gene ends were 5 bases for V and 3 bases for J; bases not matched to a gene: 9. The sequenced sample was PBMCs. This TCR was sampled from a woman aged 40-49 years in good health and CMV-seropositive. The chain couples TRBV7-9 to TRBJ1-1, with TRBD1 matching over 7 bases. The CDR3 nucleotides read TGTGCCAGCAGCGGGCGGGACAGCCTTTACACTGAAGCTTTCTTT. Translated: CASSGRDSLYTEAFF.